A selection of T cell receptor beta chains follows, all from one sample in a study of control samples from healthy donors and cancer patients. Clones were sequenced by immunoSEQ multiplex PCR, and TCRdb holds only the in-frame ones, with some missing. The table shows about 230,000 clones, with over 70% occurring only once. Sequenced sample: PBMCs. The receptors stem from a woman between 55 and 75 years old with lung cancer. Both conserved end residues are part of each CDR3. The D gene is left open where the match is weak. The size field is filled for only some rows; it gives once, few, many or a size class.

v_gene	d_gene	j_gene	abundance	CDR3aa	CDR3nt
TRBV7-9	-	TRBJ1-5	once	CASSLGEDQPQHF	TGTGCCAGCAGCTTGGGTGAGGATCAGCCCCAGCATTTT
TRBV7-6	-	TRBJ2-6	-	CASRLETPGANVLTF	TGTGCCAGCAGGCTAGAGACCCCTGGGGCCAACGTCCTGACTTTC
TRBV4-1	TRBD1	TRBJ1-4	few	CASSQGRGLSNEKLFF	TGCGCCAGCAGCCAAGGCAGGGGGCTTTCTAATGAAAAACTGTTTTTT
TRBV2	-	TRBJ1-4	-	CASLERVRREKLFF	TGTGCCAGCCTAGAGCGGGTGAGGAGGGAAAAACTGTTTTTT
TRBV6-5	-	TRBJ2-1	-	CASSYLGEGEQFF	TGTGCCAGCAGTTACCTTGGAGAGGGTGAGCAGTTCTTC
TRBV11-2	-	TRBJ1-6	once	CASTMEGLNSPLHF	TGTGCCAGCACCATGGAGGGTCTTAATTCACCCCTCCACTTT
TRBV5-1	-	TRBJ1-4	-	CASSREAGVNEKLFF	TGCGCCAGCAGCCGGGAGGCAGGGGTTAATGAAAAACTGTTTTTT
TRBV18	TRBD1	TRBJ1-6	-	CASSPEQGRSPLHF	TGTGCCAGCTCACCCGAACAGGGGAGATCACCCCTCCACTTT
TRBV7-3	-	TRBJ1-1	-	CASSQMWNTEAFF	TGTGCCAGCAGCCAAATGTGGAACACTGAAGCTTTCTTT
TRBV27	TRBD2	TRBJ2-2	-	CASGGANTGELFF	TGTGCCAGCGGGGGGGCGAACACCGGGGAGCTGTTTTTT
TRBV6-5	TRBD1	TRBJ1-6	-	CASRWTGEGSPLHF	TGTGCCAGCAGGTGGACAGGGGAAGGGTCACCCCTCCACTTT
TRBV28	TRBD2	TRBJ2-2	-	CASTLQAGVVTGELFF	TGTGCCAGCACCCTCCAAGCGGGAGTGGTCACCGGGGAGCTGTTTTTT
TRBV6-5	-	TRBJ2-7	few	CASSYTGGPYEQYF	TGTGCCAGCAGTTACACAGGTGGACCCTACGAGCAGTACTTC
TRBV28	TRBD1	TRBJ2-5	-	CASSRQGSETQYF	TGTGCCAGCAGCCGACAGGGTTCAGAGACCCAGTACTTC
TRBV4-1	-	TRBJ1-2	-	CASSQNQLTASNYGYTF	TGCGCCAGCAGCCAAAACCAGCTTACAGCATCTAACTATGGCTACACCTTC
TRBV9	TRBD2	TRBJ2-1	-	CASSVLGAGGSNEQFF	TGTGCCAGCAGCGTCCTAGGGGCGGGGGGAAGCAATGAGCAGTTCTTC
TRBV28	-	TRBJ1-5	-	CASSLWTGNQPQHF	TGTGCCAGCAGTTTATGGACGGGCAATCAGCCCCAGCATTTT
TRBV12-3/TRBV12-4	-	TRBJ2-3	-	CASSFASTDTQYF	TGTGCCAGCAGTTTTGCTAGCACAGATACGCAGTATTTT
TRBV6-5	-	TRBJ2-5	-	CASGRAYQETQYF	TGTGCCAGCGGTCGTGCGTACCAAGAGACCCAGTACTTC
TRBV5-6	-	TRBJ2-4	-	CASSPPPGVLAKNIQYF	TGTGCCAGCAGCCCACCTCCAGGGGTACTAGCCAAAAACATTCAGTACTTC
TRBV2	-	TRBJ1-2	-	CASSVLTGVGYYGYTF	TGTGCCAGCAGTGTACTTACCGGGGTGGGGTACTATGGCTACACCTTC
TRBV11-2	TRBD2	TRBJ2-3	-	CASSSTSGASDTQYF	TGTGCCAGCAGCTCGACTAGCGGGGCGTCAGATACGCAGTATTTT
TRBV11-2	-	TRBJ2-7	-	CASSPRGGGNHEQYF	TGTGCCAGCAGCCCTCGGGGAGGGGGGAACCACGAGCAGTACTTC
TRBV2	TRBD2	TRBJ2-7	-	CANTKGTGGEQYF	TGTGCCAACACGAAAGGGACGGGGGGTGAGCAGTACTTC
TRBV19	-	TRBJ1-2	-	CASSIGDISNYGYTF	TGTGCCAGTAGTATCGGGGATATCTCGAACTATGGCTACACCTTC
TRBV27	-	TRBJ2-6	-	CASSLQAFSGANVLTF	TGTGCCAGCAGTCTGCAGGCTTTCTCTGGGGCCAACGTCCTGACTTTC
TRBV19	-	TRBJ1-5	-	CASSGISLGNQPQHF	TGTGCCAGTAGTGGGATCTCCTTGGGCAATCAGCCCCAGCATTTT
TRBV10-1	-	TRBJ2-7	-	CASSPGPLGGSYEQYF	TGCGCCAGCAGTCCCGGGCCTTTGGGGGGATCATACGAGCAGTACTTC
TRBV2	TRBD1	TRBJ1-6	-	CASEGAASSYNSPLHF	TGTGCCAGCGAGGGGGCAGCGAGCTCCTATAATTCACCCCTCCACTTT
TRBV2	TRBD1	TRBJ1-2	-	CASSVDRGNYGYTF	TGTGCCAGCAGTGTGGACAGGGGGAACTATGGCTACACCTTC
TRBV2	-	TRBJ1-1	-	CASTQQQNTEAFF	TGTGCCAGCACCCAACAGCAGAACACTGAAGCTTTCTTT
TRBV5-1	-	TRBJ2-3	-	CASSLATDTDTQYF	TGCGCCAGCAGCTTGGCCACAGACACAGATACGCAGTATTTT
TRBV27	-	TRBJ2-2	-	CASSLCHREHRGAVF	TGTGCCAGCAGTTTATGCCACCGCGAACACCGGGGAGCTGTTTTT
TRBV5-4	-	TRBJ2-2	-	CASTFAGVAGELFF	TGTGCCAGCACCTTCGCCGGGGTGGCCGGGGAGCTGTTTTTT
TRBV5-5	-	TRBJ2-5	-	CASSLWGGNQETQYF	TGTGCCAGCAGCTTGTGGGGGGGCAACCAAGAGACCCAGTACTTC